The 21 T cell receptor beta chains given below trace back to one sample, sequenced in a study of glioma-infiltrating T cells after dendritic cell vaccination. The repertoire was sequenced with immunoSEQ multiplex PCR; TCRdb's copy has only in-frame clones and lacks some. The table lists about 82,000 clones, 85% to 90% of them singletons. The source material was blood, sampled before dendritic cell vaccination. All receptors derive from a human donor with glioblastoma.

This sequence joins TRBV30 and TRBJ2-3; maybe TRBD2 (5 bases). V was trimmed by 4 bases and J by 0 bases, leaving 11 bases between them. This CDR3 comprises 14 residues. Per germline, CDR1 GTSNPN and CDR2 SVGIG (reference sequence). The CDR3 DNA reads TGTGCCTGGACCAAACTAGGTAGCACAGATACGCAGTATTTT. Translation gives CAWTKLGSTDTQYF.

V usage is TRBV5-6 and J usage is TRBJ2-5; TRBD2 agrees at 7 bases. Trimming at V came to 5 bases and at J to 2 bases, leaving 6 bases not matched to a gene. Germline V gene sequence: CDR1 SGHDT, CDR2 YYEEEE. CDR3 length: 14 amino acids. As DNA, the CDR3 is TGTGCCAGCAGGTTCCAGGGAGGGCAAGAGACCCAGTACTTC. As protein: CASRFQGGQETQYF.

This clone was observed a single time. The genes are TRBV7-6 and TRBJ1-6; D is undetermined. Trimming removed 4 bases from V and 10 bases from J, with 14 bases in between. Germline V CDR1 and CDR2: SGHVS, FNYEAQ. The CDR3 extends over 14 amino acids. CDR3 amino acids: CASSSLPLISPLHF. The CDR3 nucleotides are TGTGCCAGCAGCTCCCTCCCCCTTATCTCACCCCTCCACTTT.

This chain links TRBV9 with TRBJ2-3, with 9 nucleotides matching TRBD2. The V segment lost 3 bases and the J segment 1 base; nucleotides outside the gene matches: 6. The CDR3 sequence is 16 residues long. CDR1 is SGDLS and CDR2 is YYNGEE in the germline V gene. This CDR3 reads CASSGTGGGGTDTQYF. CDR3 bases: TGTGCCAGCAGCGGAACAGGCGGGGGGGGCACAGATACGCAGTATTTT.

The rearrangement links TRBV5-1 to TRBJ2-7, with 8 bases fitting TRBD1. V shed 3 bases, J shed 7 bases, and the junction held 9 bases outside the gene matches. The CDR3 totals 14 residues. Per the germline V gene, CDR1 is SGHRS and CDR2 is YFSETQ. The CDR3 loop is CASSSGQGTGEQYF. Here the CDR3 DNA reads TGCGCCAGCAGCTCTGGACAGGGAACGGGAGAGCAGTACTTC. The complete variable domain, with remaining parts taken from reference TRBV5-1 and TRBJ2-7, reads KAGVTQTPRYLIKTRGQQVTLSCSPISGHRSVSWYQQTPGQGLQFLFEYFSETQRNKGNFPGRFSGRQFSNSRSEMNVSTLELGDSALYLCASSSGQGTGEQYFGPGTRLTVT.

This chain connects TRBV5-1 to TRBJ2-2, with D tentatively TRBD1 (6 bases). The CDR3 runs to 15 residues. V lost 2 bases and J 3 bases, leaving 11 bases between the germline ends. Germline V gene sequence: CDR1 SGHRS, CDR2 YFSETQ. CDR3 sequence reads: CASSFTGTHTGELFF. CDR3 bases: TGCGCCAGCAGCTTTACCGGGACACACACCGGGGAGCTGTTTTTT.

V usage is TRBV11-2 and J usage is TRBJ1-3; 8 bases align to TRBD1. The CDR3 sequence is 19 residues long. The trim removed 0 bases at V and 0 bases at J, leaving 10 bases unmatched. Germline CDR1 reads SGHAT; CDR2 reads FQNNGV. The CDR3 nucleotides read TGTGCCAGCAGCTTAGATCAGGGGGCAGGGACCCTCTCTGGAAACACCATATATTTT. It translates to CASSLDQGAGTLSGNTIYF.

The chain uses TRBV30 and TRBJ2-3; 10 bases are a match to TRBD1. The V segment lost 4 bases and the J segment 5 bases; nucleotides outside the gene matches: 6. Germline V gene lookup returns CDR1 GTSNPN and CDR2 SVGIG (reference sequence). The CDR3 totals 14 residues. The CDR3 nucleotides are TGTGCCTGGAATAGGGGACAGGGGATAGATACGCAGTATTTT. It is translated as CAWNRGQGIDTQYF. The entire variable domain, with the rest obtained from reference TRBV30 and TRBJ2-3, is as follows: SQTIHQWPATLVQPVGSPLSLECTVEGTSNPNLYWYRQAAGRGLQLLFYSVGIGQISSEVPQNLSASRPQDRQFILSSKKLLLSDSGFYLCAWNRGQGIDTQYFGPGTRLTVL.

The V gene is TRBV25-1, the J gene TRBJ2-1; 7 bases are shared with TRBD1. The CDR3 sequence is 13 residues long. Trimming cost V 8 bases and J 6 bases; bases outside gene matches: 7. The V gene's germline CDR1 is MGHDK and CDR2 SYGVNS. The chain's CDR3 is CASAKTGSNEQFF. The CDR3 DNA sequence: TGTGCCAGCGCTAAGACAGGGTCCAATGAGCAGTTCTTC.

Turning to this clone: This CDR3 is also generated by other DNA sequences in the sample. J is TRBJ2-3 and V is TRBV5-1; 9 nucleotides agree with TRBD1. Losses at the gene ends were 3 bases for V and 4 bases for J; bases not matched to a gene: 3. The germline V gene has CDR1 SGHRS and CDR2 YFSETQ. The CDR3 runs to 14 residues. The CDR3 DNA reads TGCGCCAGCAGCTCCGACAGGGGGGCAGATACGCAGTATTTT. This encodes CASSSDRGADTQYF.

The chain joins TRBV18 to TRBJ1-3, with a weak D call TRBD1 (6 bases). V was pared by 0 bases and J by 0 bases, with 12 bases between. The CDR3 spans 17 residues. Looked up from germline, CDR1 is KGHSH and CDR2 is LQKENI. CDR3 residues: CASSPPGGPFSGNTIYF. CDR3 bases: TGTGCCAGCTCACCACCGGGGGGGCCATTCTCTGGAAACACCATATATTTT. Filled out from reference TRBV18 and TRBJ1-3, the complete variable domain reads NAGVMQNPRHLVRRRGQEARLRCSPMKGHSHVYWYRQLPEEGLKFMVYLQKENIIDESGMPKERFSAEFPKEGPSILRIQQVVRGDSAAYFCASSPPGGPFSGNTIYFGEGSWLTVV.

V is TRBV5-8 and J is TRBJ2-7; D is ambiguous. Germline V CDR1 and CDR2: SGHTS, YDEGEE. CDR3 length equals 18 residues. V was trimmed by 0 bases and J by 0 bases, leaving 19 bases between them. The CDR3: CASSLGFLSQVLSYEQYF. The CDR3 DNA follows: TGTGCCAGCAGCTTGGGGTTTCTCTCCCAGGTGCTCTCCTACGAGCAGTACTTC.

The V gene is TRBV18, the J gene TRBJ1-6; D may be TRBD1 (5 bases). CDR1 is KGHSH and CDR2 is LQKENI in the germline V gene. V was cut by 1 base and J by 6 bases, with 13 bases left in between. This CDR3 comprises 16 residues. This CDR3 reads CASSPRQKRSNSPLHF. The DNA of the CDR3 is TGTGCCAGCTCACCACGACAGAAAAGGAGTAATTCACCCCTCCACTTT.

The chain joins TRBV7-9 to TRBJ1-1, with 7 bases matching TRBD1. The CDR3 loop spans 12 amino acids. Germline CDR1 SEHNR, CDR2 FQNEAQ (reference sequence). The trim removed 6 bases at V and 4 bases at J, leaving 2 bases unmatched. CDR3 DNA sequence: TGTGCCAGCAGTCAGGGGGGCACTGAAGCTTTCTTT. It is translated as CASSQGGTEAFF. Full variable domain (remainder filled in from reference TRBV7-9 and TRBJ1-1): DTGVSQNPRHKITKRGQNVTFRCDPISEHNRLYWYRQTLGQGPEFLTYFQNEAQLEKSRLLSDRFSAERPKGSFSTLEIQRTEQGDSAMYLCASSQGGTEAFFGQGTRLTVV.

This chain joins TRBV10-2 and TRBJ1-2; TRBD1 is a possible D gene (6 bases). The CDR3 totals 12 residues. Between the trimmed V and J ends, which lost 4 bases and 7 bases, there was a span of 10 bases. CDR1 is WSHSY, CDR2 SAAADI, per germline. DNA for the CDR3: TGCGCCAGCAGTGCCGGACAGAGTGGCTACACCTTC. Its protein product is CASSAGQSGYTF.

This clone was seen a handful of times. CDR3 residues: CASIGDYSGTEAFF. The DNA for the CDR3 is TGCGCCAGCATTGGAGACTATTCGGGCACTGAAGCTTTCTTT. The chain joins TRBV10-2 to TRBJ1-1; D not resolved. The CDR3 sequence is 14 residues long. V lost 7 bases, J lost 4 bases, and 16 bases lay in between. Germline CDR1 WSHSY, CDR2 SAAADI.

The CDR3 region has the DNA TGCGCCAGCAGCGGCCGGGAGATCTGGATCGGGGAGCTGTTTTTT. Translated, it gives CASSGREIWIGELFF. This chain links TRBV5-1 with TRBJ2-2; perhaps TRBD2 as D (6 bases). V lost 4 bases to trimming and J lost 7 bases, with 17 bases between them. CDR3 size: 15 residues. Germline CDR1 and CDR2: SGHRS and YFSETQ.

The chain carries TRBV12-5 and TRBJ2-7, with D hard to call. The CDR3 is 13 amino acids. V shed 1 base and J shed 6 bases, with 10 bases lying between them. Germline V gives CDR1 LGHNT, CDR2 FRNRAP. CDR3 amino acids: CASGLGLVGEQYF. For the CDR3, the DNA is TGTGCTAGTGGTTTGGGCCTAGTCGGCGAGCAGTACTTC. Supplemented by reference TRBV12-5 and TRBJ2-7, the full variable domain reads DARVTQTPRHKVTEMGQEVTMRCQPILGHNTVFWYRQTMMQGLELLAYFRNRAPLDDSGMPKDRFSAEMPDATLATLKIQPSEPRDSAVYFCASGLGLVGEQYFGPGTRLTVT.

This clone was picked up one time. The rearrangement uses TRBV21-1 and TRBJ2-5; whether TRBD1, the table's D call, matches the DNA was not checked. TRBV21-1 is a pseudogene segment. This CDR3 is 15 amino acids long. The CDR3 loop reads CASSNLPGIRETQYF. CDR3 nucleotide sequence: TGTGCCAGCAGCAATCTGCCAGGGATAAGAGAGACCCAGTACTTC.

The CDR3 reads CASSPDTRSSYEQYF. The CDR3 DNA sequence: TGTGCCAGCAGCCCGGACACACGGAGCTCCTACGAGCAGTACTTC. This chain links TRBV5-4 with TRBJ2-7; TRBD1 might be the D (5 bases). Trimming took 4 bases from V and 0 from J, leaving 14 bases between them. Looked up from germline, CDR1 is SGHNT and CDR2 is YYREEE (reference sequence). CDR3 length: 15 amino acids.

This chain connects TRBV12-5 to TRBJ2-1; 12 bases line up with TRBD2. In germline, CDR1 is LGHNT, CDR2 FRNRAP. With 2 bases clipped from V and 7 bases from J, the junction kept 9 bases outside the gene matches. The CDR3 has 17 amino acids. The CDR3 loop is CASGLLRLAGAPNEQFF. The CDR3 DNA sequence: TGTGCTAGTGGTTTGCTACGACTAGCGGGGGCCCCGAATGAGCAGTTCTTC.